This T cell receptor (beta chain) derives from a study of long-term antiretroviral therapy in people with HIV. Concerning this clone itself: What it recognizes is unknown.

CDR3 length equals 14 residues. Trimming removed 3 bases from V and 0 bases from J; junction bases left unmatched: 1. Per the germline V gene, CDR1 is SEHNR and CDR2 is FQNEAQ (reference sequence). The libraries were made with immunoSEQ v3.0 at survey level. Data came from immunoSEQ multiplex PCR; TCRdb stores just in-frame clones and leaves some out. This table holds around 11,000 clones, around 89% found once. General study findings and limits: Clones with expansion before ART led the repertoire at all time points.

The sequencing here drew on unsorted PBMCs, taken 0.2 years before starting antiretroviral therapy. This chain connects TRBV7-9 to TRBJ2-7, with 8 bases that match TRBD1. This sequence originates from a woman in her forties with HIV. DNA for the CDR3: TGTGCCAGCAGCTTCGGACAGGGCTCCTACGAGCAGTACTTC. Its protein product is CASSFGQGSYEQYF.